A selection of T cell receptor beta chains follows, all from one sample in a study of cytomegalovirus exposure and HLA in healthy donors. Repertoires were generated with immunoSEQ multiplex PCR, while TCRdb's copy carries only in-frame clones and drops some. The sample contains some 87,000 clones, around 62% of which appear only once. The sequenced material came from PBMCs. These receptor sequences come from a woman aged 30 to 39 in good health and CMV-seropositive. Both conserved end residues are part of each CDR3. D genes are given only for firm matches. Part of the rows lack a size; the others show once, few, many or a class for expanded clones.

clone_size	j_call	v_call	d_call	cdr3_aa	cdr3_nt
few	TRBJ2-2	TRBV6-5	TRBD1	CASGNQGAGTGELFF	TGTGCCAGCGGGAATCAGGGGGCGGGCACCGGGGAGCTGTTTTTT
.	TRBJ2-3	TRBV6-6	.	CASSHTDTQYF	TGTGCCAGCAGCCACACAGATACGCAGTATTTT
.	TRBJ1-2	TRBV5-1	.	CASSSPAGVEPANYGYTF	TGCGCCAGCAGCTCACCTGCGGGGGTAGAGCCCGCTAACTATGGCTACACCTTC
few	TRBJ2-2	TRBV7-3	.	CASSRGTGELFF	TGTGCCAGCAGCCGGGGCACCGGGGAGCTGTTTTTT
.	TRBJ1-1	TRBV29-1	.	CSVEGGGARGEAFF	TGCAGCGTTGAGGGCGGAGGGGCCCGCGGTGAAGCTTTCTTT
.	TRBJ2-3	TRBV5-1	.	CASSYQRLTSTDTQYF	TGCGCCAGCAGCTACCAGCGATTAACTAGCACAGATACGCAGTATTTT
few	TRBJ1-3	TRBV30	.	CAWEHNSQGTSGNTIYF	TGTGCCTGGGAACATAATTCACAGGGAACCTCTGGAAACACCATATATTTT
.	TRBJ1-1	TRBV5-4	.	CASSLDTGWNTEAFF	TGTGCCAGCAGCTTGGACACAGGGTGGAACACTGAAGCTTTCTTT
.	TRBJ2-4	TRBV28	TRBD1	CASSSTGTGKNIQYF	TGTGCCAGCAGCTCGACAGGGACGGGCAAAAACATTCAGTACTTC
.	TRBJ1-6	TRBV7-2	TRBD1	CASSLSAQGVSPLHF	TGTGCCAGCAGCTTAAGTGCTCAGGGGGTCTCACCCCTCCACTTT
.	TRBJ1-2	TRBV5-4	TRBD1	CASNTKGQSLYGYTF	TGTGCCAGCAACACCAAGGGACAGTCATTATATGGCTACACCTTC
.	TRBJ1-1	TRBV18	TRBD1	CASSPQGALNTEAFF	TGTGCCAGCTCACCACAGGGGGCCCTGAACACTGAAGCTTTCTTT
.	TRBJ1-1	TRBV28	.	CASSFRVGNTFF	TGTGCCAGCAGTTTCAGGGTAGGAAATACTTTCTTT
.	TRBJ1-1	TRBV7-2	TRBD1	CASRRTGGYTEAFF	TGTGCCAGCAGAAGGACAGGGGGCTATACTGAAGCTTTCTTT
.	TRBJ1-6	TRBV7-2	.	CASSLRQDNSPLHF	TGTGCCAGCAGCTTAAGACAGGATAATTCACCCCTCCACTTT
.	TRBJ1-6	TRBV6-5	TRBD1	CATRQGESPLHF	TGTGCCACCCGACAGGGGGAATCACCCCTCCACTTT
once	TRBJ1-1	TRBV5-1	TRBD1	CASRPTGENTEAFF	TGCGCCAGCAGACCGACAGGGGAGAACACTGAAGCTTTCTTT
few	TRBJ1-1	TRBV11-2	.	CASSSMGGEAFF	TGTGCCAGCAGCTCGATGGGGGGTGAAGCTTTCTTT
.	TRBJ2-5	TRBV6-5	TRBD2	CASSYSASGFSETQYF	TGTGCCAGCAGTTACTCTGCTAGCGGGTTTTCGGAGACCCAGTACTTC
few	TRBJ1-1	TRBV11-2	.	CASSRQLEAFF	TGTGCCAGCAGTCGACAGCTTGAAGCTTTCTTT